This TCR beta chain is from a study of CD8 T cells in ankylosing spondylitis. Findings and caveats of the study: As for the disease-linked clones, they showed a CD8+ phenotype and occurred at relatively low frequencies in peripheral blood. There was a TCR beta motif, made of fewer than 10 highly homologous variants, that appeared characteristic of ankylosing spondylitis blood.

CDR3 length: 14 residues. V was clipped by 1 base and J by 3 bases, with 6 bases between them. In germline, CDR1 is LNHNV, CDR2 YYDKDF (reference sequence). This clonotype was counted a few times. Its antigen is as yet unknown. From the 5' RACE reads, TCRdb called clonotypes with MiXCR, one entry per CDR3 protein. The sample includes some 39,000 distinct CDR3 sequences, approximately 10% of them seen just once. The source is a male donor with ankylosing spondylitis. V usage is TRBV15 and J usage is TRBJ2-2; D unresolved. Material for sequencing was synovial fluid, either unsorted or a sorted T cell fraction (not recorded which). Here the CDR3 reads CATSRVGDTGELFF. The CDR3 DNA is TGTGCCACCAGCAGAGTCGGTGACACCGGGGAGCTGTTTTTT.